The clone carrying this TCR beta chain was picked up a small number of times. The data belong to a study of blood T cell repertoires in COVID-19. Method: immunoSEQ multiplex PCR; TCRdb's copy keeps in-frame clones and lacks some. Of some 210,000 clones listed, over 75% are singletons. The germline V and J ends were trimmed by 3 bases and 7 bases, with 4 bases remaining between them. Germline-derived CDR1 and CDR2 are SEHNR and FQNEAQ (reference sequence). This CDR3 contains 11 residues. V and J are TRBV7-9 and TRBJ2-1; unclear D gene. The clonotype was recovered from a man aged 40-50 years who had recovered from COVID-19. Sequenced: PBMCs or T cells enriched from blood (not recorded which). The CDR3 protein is CASSFENEQFF. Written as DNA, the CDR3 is TGTGCCAGCAGCTTCGAGAATGAGCAGTTCTTC. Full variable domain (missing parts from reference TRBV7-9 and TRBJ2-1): DTGVSQNPRHKITKRGQNVTFRCDPISEHNRLYWYRQTLGQGPEFLTYFQNEAQLEKSRLLSDRFSAERPKGSFSTLEIQRTEQGDSAMYLCASSFENEQFFGPGTRLTVL.